The 32 T cell receptor beta chains below all came from one sample that was sequenced in a study of T-cell reconstitution after alpha-beta-depleted transplantation in children. Using unique molecular identifiers, the investigators prepared the TCRbeta library. TCRdb reprocessed the PCR reads via MiXCR and lists one record per CDR3 protein. The sample carries 400,000 to 450,000 distinct CDR3 sequences, over 40% recorded once. The sequencing used PBMCs, collected before TCRalphabeta/CD19-depleted stem cell transplant. These TCRs come from a girl aged 2-10 years with aplastic anemia, due to receive a stem cell transplant.

The chain has TRBV6-2 or TRBV6-3 and TRBJ2-3, with D unresolved. Germline assignment: CDR1 MNHEY and CDR2 SVGEGT. Trimming cost V 10 bases and J 1 base, with 15 bases left between them. The CDR3 totals 14 residues. The CDR3 region has the DNA TGTGCCACCATTTACCCGGACGGCACAGATACGCAGTATTTT. Encoded protein: CATIYPDGTDTQYF.

This clonotype was counted at least ten times. The V gene is TRBV7-8, the J gene TRBJ2-1, with TRBD1 identical over 9 bases. The J segment lost 6 bases and the V segment lost 5 bases, leaving 2 bases of the junction unmatched. The germline V gene encodes CDR1 SGHVS and CDR2 FQNEAQ. This CDR3 has 13 residues. Here the CDR3 DNA reads TGTGCCAGCAGCCGGGGACAGGGCAATGAGCAGTTCTTC. This gives the protein CASSRGQGNEQFF.

This sequence joins TRBV28 and TRBJ1-4, with D perhaps TRBD1 (5 bases). Germline V gene data show CDR1 as MDHEN and CDR2 as SYDVKM. V was trimmed by 6 bases and J by 0 bases, leaving 11 bases between them. The CDR3 spans 15 residues. CDR3 protein: CASRPTGPTNEKLFF. The CDR3, as DNA: TGTGCCAGCAGGCCAACGGGACCAACTAATGAAAAACTGTTTTTT.

The chain links TRBV29-1 to TRBJ2-7; D might be TRBD2 (6 bases). CDR3 size: 14 residues. With 6 bases removed from V and 3 bases from J, the gap between germline ends came to 18 bases. Germline loops: CDR1 SQVTM, CDR2 ANQGSEA. The CDR3 loop reads CSVGGARALYEQYF. CDR3 bases: TGCAGCGTCGGAGGGGCCAGAGCCCTCTACGAGCAGTACTTC.

The sample holds a few counts of this clonotype. The chain joins TRBV20-1 to TRBJ2-1, with TRBD2 matching over 10 bases. The length of the CDR3 is 16 residues. Trimming removed 6 bases from V and 5 bases from J; junction bases left unmatched: 13. Germline CDR1 DFQATT, CDR2 SNEGSKA (reference sequence). This CDR3 is CSAPRRAGGADNEQFF. The CDR3 bases are TGCAGTGCCCCCCGGCGAGCGGGAGGGGCAGACAATGAGCAGTTCTTC.

V usage is TRBV10-3 and J usage is TRBJ2-2, with TRBD1 identical over 9 bases. There are 14 residues in the CDR3. Germline V CDR1 and CDR2: ENHRY, SYGVKD. V trimming: 5 bases; J trimming: 7 bases; junction bases outside the gene matches: 5. The CDR3 sequence: CAISTRTGDGELFF. CDR3 nucleotides: TGTGCCATCAGTACGCGGACAGGGGACGGGGAGCTGTTTTTT.

The genes are TRBV6-6 and TRBJ1-5; no clear D gene. Looked up from germline, CDR1 is MNHNY and CDR2 is SVGAGI (reference sequence). There are 13 residues in the CDR3. V was trimmed by 2 bases and J by 6 bases, leaving 8 bases between them. The chain's CDR3 is CASSYGELQPQHF. The DNA for the CDR3 is TGTGCCAGCAGTTACGGGGAGCTTCAGCCCCAGCATTTT.

V is TRBV5-1 and J is TRBJ2-7, with 9 nucleotides matching TRBD2. CDR3 size: 15 residues. J gave up 2 bases and V 3 bases, and 6 bases lay outside the gene matches. CDR1 is SGHRS and CDR2 is YFSETQ in the germline V gene. This CDR3 reads CASSWNSGGPYEQYF. The CDR3 DNA sequence: TGCGCCAGCAGCTGGAATAGCGGGGGTCCCTACGAGCAGTACTTC.

In its sample, this clonotype was seen many times. This rearrangement joins TRBV7-2 to TRBJ2-7; 10 bases line up with TRBD2. The V segment lost 5 bases and the J segment 5 bases; nucleotides outside the gene matches: 12. The CDR3 has 16 amino acids. Germline V gene lookup returns CDR1 SGHTA and CDR2 FQGNSA. CDR3 coding DNA: TGTGCCAGCAGCCCCCCTCGGGCTAGCGGGAGCCACGAGCAGTACTTC. Translation gives CASSPPRASGSHEQYF.

For this clonotype: This may arise from a read error, as a much more abundant clone is one base away. CDR3 bases: TGTGCCAGCAGCTTGACTAGCGCAGATACGCAGTATTTT. Its protein product is CASSLTSADTQYF. The V call is TRBV7-9, the J call TRBJ2-3; TRBD2 matches 8 bases. Germline CDR1 is SEHNR and CDR2 is FQNEAQ (reference sequence). The CDR3 contains 13 residues. V trimming: 3 bases; J trimming: 4 bases; junction bases outside the gene matches: 0.

The V call is TRBV6-5, the J call TRBJ1-3; D gene unclear. In germline, CDR1 is MNHEY, CDR2 SVGAGI. V lost 6 bases and J 4 bases, leaving 7 bases between the germline ends. CDR3 length: 12 residues. The CDR3 region has the DNA TGTGCCAGCAGCTCGGTAGGAAACACCATATATTTT. It translates to CASSSVGNTIYF.

This clonotype was seen more than once but under ten times. The genes are TRBV5-5 and TRBJ1-3; a possible D gene is TRBD1 (5 bases). The ends were cut back, 2 bases at V and 2 bases at J, with 14 bases in the middle. There are 16 residues in the CDR3. Germline CDR1 reads SGHKS; CDR2 reads YYEKEE (reference sequence). This CDR3 is CASSLREGVTGNTIYF. CDR3 nucleotides: TGTGCCAGCAGCTTACGGGAAGGGGTGACTGGAAACACCATATATTTT.

V and J are TRBV18 and TRBJ1-1, with unresolved D. The V end lost 6 bases, the J end lost 6 bases, and 20 bases lay between the germline ends. The CDR3 runs to 15 residues. Per germline, CDR1 KGHSH and CDR2 LQKENI. Here the CDR3 reads CASSRESPTRAEAFF. Written as DNA, the CDR3 is TGTGCCAGCTCCCGGGAGTCCCCTACCCGCGCTGAAGCTTTCTTT.

This clonotype was found a few times. The rearrangement joins TRBV5-5 to TRBJ2-7; possibly TRBD1 for D (6 bases). There are 14 residues in the CDR3. The germline V gene encodes CDR1 SGHKS and CDR2 YYEKEE (reference sequence). V lost 3 bases, J lost 0 bases, and 10 bases lay in between. Here the CDR3 reads CASSWTVFSYEQYF. DNA of the CDR3: TGTGCCAGCAGCTGGACAGTATTCTCCTACGAGCAGTACTTC.

The chain recombines TRBV20-1 with TRBJ2-5; TRBD1 is a possible D gene (7 bases). The CDR3 covers 16 residues. Germline V CDR1 and CDR2: DFQATT, SNEGSKA (reference sequence). V gave up 5 bases and J gave up 1 base, with 20 bases separating them. Here the CDR3 reads CSAFGGGPGVQETQYF. The DNA for the CDR3 is TGCAGTGCTTTCGGAGGGGGCCCAGGGGTCCAAGAGACCCAGTACTTC.

This clonotype was seen only a few times. This sequence joins TRBV30 and TRBJ2-5; D is ambiguous. In germline, CDR1 is GTSNPN, CDR2 SVGIG (reference sequence). This CDR3 spans 12 amino acids. Trimming cost V 0 bases and J 9 bases, with 11 bases left between them. The CDR3 DNA follows: TGTGCCTGGAGTGTACAGTTTGCTGCCCAGTACTTC. Translation: CAWSVQFAAQYF.

This clonotype was seen a few times. The chain uses TRBV6-5 and TRBJ1-5; 12 bases are a match to TRBD1. Germline-derived CDR1 and CDR2 are MNHEY and SVGAGI. Unmatched junction bases numbered 9, after V lost 4 bases and J lost 5 bases. The length of the CDR3 is 17 residues. The CDR3 region has the DNA TGTGCCAGCAGTTTAGGGACAGGGGGCACCACCCATCAGCCCCAGCATTTT. Amino acids: CASSLGTGGTTHQPQHF.

This clonotype was seen a few times. J is TRBJ2-5 and V is TRBV3-1; TRBD2 matches 11 bases. The CDR3 sequence is 19 residues long. V was pared by 6 bases and J by 2 bases, with 17 bases of the junction left unmatched. The germline gives CDR1 LGHDT, CDR2 YNNKEL (reference sequence). The CDR3 sequence: CASRPFGLAGILLQETQYF. The CDR3 DNA sequence: TGTGCCAGCAGACCCTTCGGACTAGCGGGCATACTGCTACAAGAGACCCAGTACTTC.

The rearrangement joins TRBV5-1 to TRBJ2-7; possibly TRBD2 for D (7 bases). The CDR3 length is 17 residues. Germline V gene sequence: CDR1 SGHRS, CDR2 YFSETQ. The germline V and J ends were trimmed by 0 bases and 5 bases, with 21 bases remaining between them. The CDR3 nucleotides are TGCGCCAGCAGCTTGGAGGGGGGGATCGGGAGGATCCACGAGCAGTACTTC. This encodes CASSLEGGIGRIHEQYF.

In this sample, this clonotype turned up many times. The V gene is TRBV3-1, the J gene TRBJ2-1, with 7 bases lining up with TRBD2. The V gene's germline CDR1 is LGHDT and CDR2 YNNKEL (reference sequence). Trimming cost V 4 bases and J 4 bases; bases outside gene matches: 4. The CDR3 is 14 amino acids. CDR3 sequence (DNA): TGTGCCAGCAGCCGACGGACTAGGTACAATGAGCAGTTCTTC. Encoded protein: CASSRRTRYNEQFF.

This chain connects TRBV19 to TRBJ2-2; 8 nucleotides line up with TRBD1. The V segment lost 2 bases and the J segment 4 bases; nucleotides outside the gene matches: 6. This CDR3 comprises 16 residues. CDR1 LNHDA and CDR2 SQIVND come from the germline V gene (reference sequence). The CDR3 DNA sequence: TGTGCCAGTAGTATACAGGGGGCGCAGGGCACCGGGGAGCTGTTTTTT. Amino acids: CASSIQGAQGTGELFF.

This clonotype occurred once. V gene TRBV28 combines with J gene TRBJ2-3; D tentatively reads TRBD1 or TRBD2 (5 bases each). CDR3 size: 16 residues. The germline gives CDR1 MDHEN, CDR2 SYDVKM. Trimming pared 2 bases from V and 0 bases from J, leaving 12 bases between. CDR3 bases: TGTGCCAGCAGTTTAGGGGCAGGGACCAGCACAGATACGCAGTATTTT. It codes for CASSLGAGTSTDTQYF.

The gene calls are TRBV7-9 and TRBJ2-4; D is unresolved. This CDR3 is 13 amino acids long. Between the trimmed V and J ends, which lost 5 bases and 6 bases, there was a span of 11 bases. Germline V gene data show CDR1 as SEHNR and CDR2 as FQNEAQ (reference sequence). The CDR3 region has the DNA TGTGCCAGCAGCCATCCTTCGGCAAACATTCAGTACTTC. It codes for CASSHPSANIQYF. Combining the CDR3 with reference TRBV7-9 and TRBJ2-4 gives the whole variable domain DTGVSQNPRHKITKRGQNVTFRCDPISEHNRLYWYRQTLGQGPEFLTYFQNEAQLEKSRLLSDRFSAERPKGSFSTLEIQRTEQGDSAMYLCASSHPSANIQYFGAGTRLSVL.

This clonotype was detected ten times or more. The J gene is TRBJ2-7, the V gene TRBV6-6; D remains unclear. Germline-derived CDR1 and CDR2 are MNHNY and SVGAGI (reference sequence). CDR3 length: 10 amino acids. V lost 11 bases, J lost 3 bases, and 8 bases lay in between. CDR3 coding DNA: TGTGCCCCCCCATGCTACGAGCAGTACTTC. Its protein is CAPPCYEQYF.

The chain combines TRBV29-1 with TRBJ2-7, with 8 bases aligning to TRBD2. The CDR3 length is 13 residues. The ends lost 4 bases at V and 8 bases at J; junction bases unmatched: 10. Germline lookup yields CDR1 SQVTM and CDR2 ANQGSEA. CDR3: CSVATSGGSQQYF. The CDR3 nucleotides read TGCAGCGTTGCTACTAGCGGAGGGTCCCAGCAGTACTTC.

This chain links TRBV4-1 with TRBJ1-4; D gene ambiguous. The germline CDR1 and CDR2 sequences are MGHRA and YSYEKL. CDR3 length equals 15 residues. V gave up 3 bases and J gave up 0 bases, with 8 bases separating them. The CDR3 DNA reads TGCGCCAGCAGCCAGGTCTATGCAACTAATGAAAAACTGTTTTTT. Translated: CASSQVYATNEKLFF.

The table lists this clonotype with a few counts. The V call is TRBV5-8, the J call TRBJ2-3, with TRBD1 identical over 11 bases. V shed 4 bases, J shed 4 bases, and the junction held 8 bases outside the gene matches. Germline V gene lookup returns CDR1 SGHTS and CDR2 YDEGEE. The CDR3 sequence is 16 residues long. As DNA, the CDR3 is TGTGCCAGCAGCCGCCCGGGACAGGGGGGCGCAGATACGCAGTATTTT. It codes for CASSRPGQGGADTQYF.

CDR3 region: CSASQTGAPYEQYF. CDR3 nucleotide sequence: TGCAGTGCCAGCCAGACGGGGGCCCCCTACGAGCAGTACTTC. This sequence joins TRBV20-1 and TRBJ2-7; either TRBD1 or TRBD2 may fit D (6 bases each). The ends were cut back, 6 bases at V and 2 bases at J, with 17 bases in the middle. Germline CDR1 is DFQATT and CDR2 is SNEGSKA (reference sequence). This CDR3 has 14 residues.

This clonotype has just a few counts. The rearrangement links TRBV2 to TRBJ2-2; 9 positions match TRBD1. This CDR3 comprises 16 residues. V shed 5 bases and J 4 bases; nucleotides not matched to a gene: 8. CDR1 and CDR2 from the germline V gene are SNHLY and FYNNEI. CDR3: CASSQEGQGGTGELFF. As DNA, the CDR3 is TGTGCCAGCAGTCAAGAGGGACAGGGAGGCACCGGGGAGCTGTTTTTT. Drawing the rest from reference TRBV2 and TRBJ2-2, the complete variable domain is EPEVTQTPSHQVTQMGQEVILRCVPISNHLYFYWYRQILGQKVEFLVSFYNNEISEKSEIFDDQFSVERPDGSNFTLKIRSTKLEDSAMYFCASSQEGQGGTGELFFGEGSRLTVL.

The V and J genes are TRBV30 and TRBJ1-1, with unresolved D. With 0 bases removed from V and 4 bases from J, the gap between germline ends came to 15 bases. Germline V CDR1 and CDR2: GTSNPN, SVGIG (reference sequence). The CDR3 extends over 15 amino acids. CDR3 sequence: CAWSVGISSSTEAFF. The CDR3 DNA reads as TGTGCCTGGAGTGTAGGGATATCGAGCAGCACTGAAGCTTTCTTT.

This rearrangement joins TRBV2 to TRBJ1-3, with 7 nucleotides matching TRBD1. The CDR3 is made up of 16 amino acids. V was pared by 6 bases and J by 0 bases, with 8 bases of the junction left unmatched. In germline, CDR1 is SNHLY, CDR2 FYNNEI. CDR3 nucleotides: TGTGCCAGCAGGAGGGGGCAGGAAAACTCTGGAAACACCATATATTTT. This translates into CASRRGQENSGNTIYF.

This clonotype came up a few times. V and J are TRBV29-1 and TRBJ2-3; no clear D. Germline CDR1 SQVTM, CDR2 ANQGSEA. The V and J ends lost 4 bases and 3 bases respectively, with 5 bases between them. The CDR3 is 11 amino acids. This chain's CDR3 is CSVGPTDTQYF. The CDR3 DNA reads as TGCAGCGTTGGGCCGACAGATACGCAGTATTTT.